Listed here is a single TCR beta chain. These data belong to a study of technical replicates of blood from a handful of donors. This CDR3 has 16 amino acids. Trimming removed 2 bases from V and 3 bases from J; junction bases left unmatched: 7. Germline V gives CDR1 SGHTA, CDR2 FQGTGA. Profiling relied on immunoSEQ multiplex PCR, and the TCRdb table lists in-frame clones only, not all of them. The data show tens of thousands of clones, roughly 98% seen once. This chain links TRBV7-3 with TRBJ2-3; 8 bases line up with TRBD1. This clonotype originated in a human donor in good health. The sample taken for sequencing was T cells isolated from PBMCs. The CDR3 coding sequence is TGTGCCAGCAGCTTAGTAGGACAGGGAATTACAGATACGCAGTATTTT. Its protein product is CASSLVGQGITDTQYF.